The T cell receptor (beta chain) under discussion was sequenced for a study of cytotoxic CD8 clonotypes in ibrutinib-treated CLL. Turning to the study itself: Some 10 relapsed/refractory, some 16 treatment-naive; some 17 IGHV unmutated. Patients attained some 25 partial and 2 complete responses; at median roughly 73 months, around 15 remained remitted while approximately 12 progressed. Study-wide results and limits: Clonality grew at ibrutinib response; at progression, it decreased back toward baseline.

Investigators sought sequencing depths of between 1 in 200,000 and 1 in 1 million T cells. Sequencing was performed with immunoSEQ multiplex PCR; in TCRdb, only in-frame clones are kept and a portion is missing. Here the sample spans roughly 24,000 clones, approximately 72% being singletons. This CDR3 spans 14 amino acids. The germline V gene encodes CDR1 LNHDA and CDR2 SQIVND (reference sequence). The ends were cut back, 7 bases at V and 6 bases at J, with 16 bases in the middle. This clone occurred once. The antigen is not known. The receptor was isolated from a human donor with chronic lymphocytic leukemia. Source: PBMCs, taken before ibrutinib treatment. This chain joins TRBV19 and TRBJ1-5; D might be TRBD1 (6 bases). The CDR3: CASTGTRFGQPQHF. The CDR3 DNA sequence: TGTGCCAGTACCGGGACAAGGTTCGGTCAGCCCCAGCATTTT.